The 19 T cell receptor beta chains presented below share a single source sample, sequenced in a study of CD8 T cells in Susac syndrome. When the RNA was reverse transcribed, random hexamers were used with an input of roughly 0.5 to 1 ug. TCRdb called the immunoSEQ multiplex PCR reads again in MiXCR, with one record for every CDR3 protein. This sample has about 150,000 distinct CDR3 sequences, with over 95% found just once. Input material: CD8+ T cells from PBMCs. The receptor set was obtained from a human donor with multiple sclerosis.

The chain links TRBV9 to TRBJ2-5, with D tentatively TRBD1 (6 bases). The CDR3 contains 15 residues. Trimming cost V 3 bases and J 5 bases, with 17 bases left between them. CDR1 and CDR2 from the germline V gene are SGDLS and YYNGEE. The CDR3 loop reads CASSGTGFSGETQYF. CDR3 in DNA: TGTGCCAGCAGCGGAACAGGGTTTTCGGGGGAGACCCAGTACTTC. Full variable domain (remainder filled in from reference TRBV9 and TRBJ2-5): DSGVTQTPKHLITATGQRVTLRCSPRSGDLSVYWYQQSLDQGLQFLIQYYNGEERAKGNILERFSAQQFPDLHSELNLSSLELGDSALYFCASSGTGFSGETQYFGPGTRLLVL.

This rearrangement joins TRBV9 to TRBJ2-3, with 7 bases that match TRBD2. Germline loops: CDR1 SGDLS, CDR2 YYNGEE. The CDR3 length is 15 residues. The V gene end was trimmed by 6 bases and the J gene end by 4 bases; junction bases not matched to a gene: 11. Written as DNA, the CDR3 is TGTGCCAGCACCCCAACGGGGGGAATCCCAGATACGCAGTATTTT. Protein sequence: CASTPTGGIPDTQYF.

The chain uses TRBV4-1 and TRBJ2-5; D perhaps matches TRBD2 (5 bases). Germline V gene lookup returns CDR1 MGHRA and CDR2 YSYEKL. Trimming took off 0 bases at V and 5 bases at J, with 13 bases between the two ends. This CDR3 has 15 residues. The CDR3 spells CASSQDTGTPETQYF. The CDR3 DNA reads TGCGCCAGCAGCCAAGATACGGGAACCCCCGAGACCCAGTACTTC.

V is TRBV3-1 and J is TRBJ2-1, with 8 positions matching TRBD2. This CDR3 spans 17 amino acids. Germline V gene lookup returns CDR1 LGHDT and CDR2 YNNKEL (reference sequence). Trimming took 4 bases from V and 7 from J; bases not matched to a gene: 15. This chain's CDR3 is CASSPLSYAGGRNEQFF. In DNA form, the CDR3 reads TGTGCCAGCAGCCCACTCTCCTATGCGGGGGGAAGAAATGAGCAGTTCTTC.

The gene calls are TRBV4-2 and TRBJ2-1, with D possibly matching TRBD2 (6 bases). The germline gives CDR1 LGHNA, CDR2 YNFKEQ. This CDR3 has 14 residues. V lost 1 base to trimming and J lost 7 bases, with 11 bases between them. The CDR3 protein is CASSQGLSGNEQFF. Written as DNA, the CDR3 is TGTGCCAGCAGCCAAGGTCTAAGCGGGAATGAGCAGTTCTTC.

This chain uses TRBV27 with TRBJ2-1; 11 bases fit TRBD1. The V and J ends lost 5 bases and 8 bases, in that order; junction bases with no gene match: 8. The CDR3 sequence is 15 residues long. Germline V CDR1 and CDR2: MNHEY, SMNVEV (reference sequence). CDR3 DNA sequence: TGTGCCAGCAGTCTCGGGACAGGGGGGTCTGATGAGCAGTTCTTC. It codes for CASSLGTGGSDEQFF.

CDR3 nucleotide sequence: TGTGCCAGCAGTTTAAACCGGGACGCCCTGGAAGAAGCTTTCTTT. This encodes CASSLNRDALEEAFF. The chain employs TRBV7-8 and TRBJ1-1; maybe TRBD1 (5 bases). This CDR3 comprises 15 residues. V lost 6 bases and J 8 bases, leaving 22 bases between the germline ends. Per the germline V gene, CDR1 is SGHVS and CDR2 is FQNEAQ. Drawing the rest from reference TRBV7-8 and TRBJ1-1, the complete variable domain is GAGVSQSPRYKVAKRGQDVALRCDPISGHVSLFWYQQALGQGPEFLTYFQNEAQLDKSGLPSDRFFAERPEGSVSTLKIQRTQQEDSAVYLCASSLNRDALEEAFFGQGTRLTVV.

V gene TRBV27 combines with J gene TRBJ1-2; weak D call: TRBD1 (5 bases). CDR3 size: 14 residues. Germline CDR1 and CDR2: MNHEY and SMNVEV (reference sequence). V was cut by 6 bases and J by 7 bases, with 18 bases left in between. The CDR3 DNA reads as TGTGCCAGCAGGACGGGACCTCTTGTCGGTGGCTACACCTTC. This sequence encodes CASRTGPLVGGYTF.

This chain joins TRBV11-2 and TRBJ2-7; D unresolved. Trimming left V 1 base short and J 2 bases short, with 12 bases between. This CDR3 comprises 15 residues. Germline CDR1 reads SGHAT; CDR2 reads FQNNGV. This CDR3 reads CASSLGPTITYEQYF. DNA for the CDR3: TGTGCCAGCAGCTTAGGCCCTACTATTACCTACGAGCAGTACTTC.

The CDR3 sequence: CASSSGQPYGYTF. CDR3 in DNA: TGTGCCAGCAGTTCTGGACAGCCATATGGCTACACCTTC. This chain connects TRBV27 to TRBJ1-2, with a possible D match to TRBD1 (6 bases). The V end lost 4 bases, the J end lost 5 bases, and 11 bases lay between the germline ends. CDR1 and CDR2 (germline): MNHEY, SMNVEV (reference sequence). CDR3 length equals 13 residues.

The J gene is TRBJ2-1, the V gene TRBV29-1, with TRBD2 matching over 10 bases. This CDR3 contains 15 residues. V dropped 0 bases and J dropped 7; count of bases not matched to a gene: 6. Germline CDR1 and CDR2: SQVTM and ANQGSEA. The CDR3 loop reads CSVEEGTSESNEQFF. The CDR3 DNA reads TGCAGCGTTGAAGAAGGGACTAGCGAGAGTAATGAGCAGTTCTTC.

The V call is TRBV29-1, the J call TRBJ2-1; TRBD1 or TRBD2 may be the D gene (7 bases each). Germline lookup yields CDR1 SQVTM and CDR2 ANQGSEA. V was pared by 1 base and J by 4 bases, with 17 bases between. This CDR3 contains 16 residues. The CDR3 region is CSVEAPRGGRYNEQFF. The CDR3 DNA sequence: TGCAGCGTTGAAGCCCCCAGGGGGGGGCGGTACAATGAGCAGTTCTTC.

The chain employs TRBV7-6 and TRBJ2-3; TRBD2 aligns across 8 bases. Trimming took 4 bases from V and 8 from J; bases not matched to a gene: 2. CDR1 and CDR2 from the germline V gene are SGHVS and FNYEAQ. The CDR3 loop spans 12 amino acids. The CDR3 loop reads CASSSGGGTQYF. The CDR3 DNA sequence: TGTGCCAGCAGCTCGGGGGGGGGTACGCAGTATTTT.

This chain's CDR3 is CASSAGGRDYEQYF. In DNA, the CDR3 is TGTGCCAGCAGTGCCGGGGGCCGCGACTACGAGCAGTACTTC. The chain carries TRBV12-3 or TRBV12-4 and TRBJ2-7; possibly TRBD1 or TRBD2 for D (6 bases each). The CDR3 runs 14 residues. Trimming removed 5 bases at V and 3 bases at J, with 14 bases between.

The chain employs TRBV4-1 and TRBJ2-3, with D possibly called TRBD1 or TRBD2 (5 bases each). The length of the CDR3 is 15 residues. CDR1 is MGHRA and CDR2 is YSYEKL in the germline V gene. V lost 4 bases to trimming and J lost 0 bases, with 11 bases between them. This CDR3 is CASSPKGPSTDTQYF. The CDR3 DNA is TGCGCCAGCAGCCCCAAGGGACCAAGCACAGATACGCAGTATTTT.

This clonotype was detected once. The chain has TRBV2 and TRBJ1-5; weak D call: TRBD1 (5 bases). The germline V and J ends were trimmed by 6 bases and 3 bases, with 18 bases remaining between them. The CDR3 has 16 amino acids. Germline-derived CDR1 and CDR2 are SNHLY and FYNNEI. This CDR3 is CASRGGHPPFNQPQHF. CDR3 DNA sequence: TGTGCCAGCAGAGGTGGACACCCGCCTTTCAATCAGCCCCAGCATTTT.

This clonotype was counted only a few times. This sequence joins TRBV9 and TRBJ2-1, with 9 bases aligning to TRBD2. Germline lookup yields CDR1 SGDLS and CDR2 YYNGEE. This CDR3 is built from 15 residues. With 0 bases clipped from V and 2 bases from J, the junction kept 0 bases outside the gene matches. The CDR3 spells CASSVGGGAYNEQFF. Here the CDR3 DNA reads TGTGCCAGCAGCGTAGGCGGGGGGGCCTACAATGAGCAGTTCTTC.

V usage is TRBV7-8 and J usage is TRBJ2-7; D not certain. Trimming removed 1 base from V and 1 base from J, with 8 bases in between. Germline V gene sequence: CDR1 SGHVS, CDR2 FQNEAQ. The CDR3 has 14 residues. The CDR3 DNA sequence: TGTGCCAGCAGCTTAGGGGTTTTGTCCTACGAGCAGTACGTC. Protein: CASSLGVLSYEQYV.

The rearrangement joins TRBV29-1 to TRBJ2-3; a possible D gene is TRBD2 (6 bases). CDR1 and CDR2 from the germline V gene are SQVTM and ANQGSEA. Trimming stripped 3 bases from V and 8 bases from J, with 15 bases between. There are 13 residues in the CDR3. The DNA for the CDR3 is TGCAGCGTTGATTTGGAGGGGACTGTTACGCAGTATTTT. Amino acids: CSVDLEGTVTQYF.